The 18 T cell receptor beta chains given below trace back to one sample, sequenced in a study of high-grade serous ovarian cancer treatment subgroups. Tumor tissue was taken before any definitive surgery or chemotherapy was given. Assay: immunoSEQ multiplex PCR; the TCRdb copy retains only in-frame clones and omits some. This sample yields more than 6,000 clones, of which around 80% are seen a single time; approximately 10% belongs to the top ten. Sequencing used tumor tissue. These receptors originate from a human donor with high-grade serous ovarian cancer.

V is TRBV5-5 and J is TRBJ1-2; unclear D gene. The CDR3 consists of 14 residues. V was clipped by 7 bases and J by 0 bases, with 13 bases between them. Germline V gene sequence: CDR1 SGHKS, CDR2 YYEKEE (reference sequence). In DNA form, the CDR3 reads TGTGCCAGCGCCTTTACGGGTACTAACTATGGCTACACCTTC. This translates into CASAFTGTNYGYTF.

This chain joins TRBV18 and TRBJ2-5, with a weak D call TRBD1 (7 bases). This CDR3 has 15 amino acids. Germline assignment: CDR1 KGHSH and CDR2 LQKENI. The V and J ends lost 2 bases and 5 bases respectively, with 15 bases between them. CDR3 region: CASSPAGGRRETQYF. In DNA, the CDR3 is TGTGCCAGCTCACCAGCAGGGGGGCGTAGGGAGACCCAGTACTTC. Supplemented by reference TRBV18 and TRBJ2-5, the full variable domain reads NAGVMQNPRHLVRRRGQEARLRCSPMKGHSHVYWYRQLPEEGLKFMVYLQKENIIDESGMPKERFSAEFPKEGPSILRIQQVVRGDSAAYFCASSPAGGRRETQYFGPGTRLLVL.

The chain links TRBV5-3 to TRBJ1-1; tentatively, D is TRBD1 (5 bases). TRBV5-3 carries the ORF label, with uncertain function. This CDR3 is 13 amino acids long. V dropped 3 bases and J dropped 4 bases, with 10 bases sitting between them. This CDR3 is CARSWDSLTEAFF. CDR3 nucleotide sequence: TGTGCCAGAAGCTGGGACTCGCTCACTGAAGCTTTCTTT.

Of note for this clone: A read error may explain this, as a much larger clone is one base away. The gene calls are TRBV9 and TRBJ2-5; TRBD2 matches at 16 bases. V was pared by 3 bases and J by 7 bases, with 3 bases of the junction left unmatched. This CDR3 comprises 15 residues. Per the germline V gene, CDR1 is SGDLS and CDR2 is YYNGEE. CDR3 residues: CASSGGTSGRGTQYF. CDR3 coding DNA: TGTGCCAGCAGCGGCGGGACTAGCGGGAGGGGGACCCAGTACTTC.

This clone was counted once. This chain links TRBV28 with TRBJ1-3, with TRBD1 as a possible D gene (5 bases). CDR1 is MDHEN and CDR2 is SYDVKM in the germline V gene. The V and J ends lost 2 bases and 2 bases respectively, with 10 bases between them. CDR3 length equals 15 residues. As DNA, the CDR3 is TGTGCCAGCAGTTTAGGGGCCAGGGCTGGAAACACCATATATTTT. Amino acid sequence: CASSLGARAGNTIYF.

This clone was seen only a few times. The gene calls are TRBV28 and TRBJ1-1, with a possible D match to TRBD1 (5 bases). Germline V gene sequence: CDR1 MDHEN, CDR2 SYDVKM. This CDR3 region has 15 residues. The V and J ends lost 5 bases and 0 bases respectively, with 13 bases between them. The CDR3 protein is CASSTPGRVNTEAFF. CDR3 coding DNA: TGTGCCAGCAGTACTCCGGGACGGGTGAACACTGAAGCTTTCTTT.

The chain combines TRBV5-6 with TRBJ1-3, with unresolved D. The CDR3 runs to 14 residues. Between the trimmed V and J ends, which lost 0 bases and 8 bases, there was a span of 12 bases. CDR1 is SGHDT and CDR2 is YYEEEE in the germline V gene. The CDR3 nucleotides read TGTGCCAGCAGCTTGGCCGAGGGCTGGGACACCATATATTTT. Amino acids: CASSLAEGWDTIYF.

The chain uses TRBV4-1 and TRBJ2-1; D perhaps matches TRBD2 (6 bases). This CDR3 is 14 amino acids long. The germline V and J ends were trimmed by 1 base and 3 bases, with 7 bases remaining between them. CDR1 is MGHRA, CDR2 YSYEKL, per germline. The CDR3 DNA reads as TGCGCCAGCAGCCAAGTCGGGGGCTACAATGAGCAGTTCTTC. Translating gives CASSQVGGYNEQFF.

The V and J genes are TRBV5-4 and TRBJ2-5; 7 positions agree with TRBD2. CDR3 length: 13 amino acids. V dropped 5 bases and J dropped 11; count of bases not matched to a gene: 12. Per germline, CDR1 SGHNT and CDR2 YYREEE (reference sequence). CDR3 sequence: CASSTLGGGEQYF. In DNA form, the CDR3 reads TGTGCCAGCAGTACACTGGGGGGAGGGGAGCAGTACTTC.

This chain joins TRBV7-2 and TRBJ1-5; possibly TRBD1 for D (5 bases). CDR3 length: 14 amino acids. Germline CDR1 is SGHTA and CDR2 is FQGNSA. Trimming stripped 5 bases from V and 0 bases from J, with 8 bases between. CDR3 coding DNA: TGTGCCAGCAGCGACAGTAATAGCAATCAGCCCCAGCATTTT. Protein product: CASSDSNSNQPQHF.

In nucleotides, the CDR3 is TGTGCCAGCAGTGAACACGGTGGGGAACAGCCCCAGCATTTT. Translating gives CASSEHGGEQPQHF. V and J are TRBV6-1 and TRBJ1-5; D unresolved. Between the trimmed V and J ends, which lost 2 bases and 7 bases, there was a span of 12 bases. There are 14 residues in the CDR3. Looked up from germline, CDR1 is MNHNS and CDR2 is SASEGT.

V and J are TRBV10-3 and TRBJ2-2; 7 nucleotides agree with TRBD1. The germline gives CDR1 ENHRY, CDR2 SYGVKD. With V trimmed by 2 bases and J by 5 bases, 5 bases remained unmatched. The CDR3 covers 15 residues. This chain's CDR3 is CAISEARGSTGELFF. Written as DNA, the CDR3 is TGTGCCATCAGTGAGGCCAGGGGGTCTACCGGGGAGCTGTTTTTT.

This clone came up a few times. J is TRBJ1-5 and V is TRBV2, with D uncertain. The V and J ends lost 7 bases and 0 bases respectively, with 10 bases between them. This CDR3 comprises 14 residues. Germline V gives CDR1 SNHLY, CDR2 FYNNEI. The CDR3 DNA is TGTGCCAGCACTCACGGAAATAGCAATCAGCCCCAGCATTTT. Translated, it gives CASTHGNSNQPQHF.

This chain uses TRBV19 with TRBJ1-1; unclear D gene. The CDR3 runs 13 residues. CDR1 is LNHDA, CDR2 SQIVND, per germline (reference sequence). The V and J ends lost 6 bases and 7 bases respectively, with 15 bases between them. Here the CDR3 reads CASRMRERNEAFF. The CDR3 DNA is TGTGCCAGTAGGATGCGGGAGAGGAATGAAGCTTTCTTT.

The chain is built from TRBV7-2 and TRBJ2-3, with D perhaps TRBD1 or TRBD2 (6 bases each). Trimming took 2 bases from V and 0 from J, leaving 9 bases between them. This CDR3 has 15 residues. The germline V gene has CDR1 SGHTA and CDR2 FQGNSA. The CDR3 coding sequence is TGTGCCAGCAGCTTACAGGGGAGGAGCACAGATACGCAGTATTTT. This gives the protein CASSLQGRSTDTQYF.

The chain joins TRBV6-5 to TRBJ1-1; 7 bases match TRBD1. The V and J ends lost 6 bases and 2 bases, in that order; junction bases with no gene match: 9. The CDR3 covers 15 residues. From germline, CDR1 is MNHEY and CDR2 SVGAGI. The CDR3 here is CASSPGGSRNTEAFF. CDR3 sequence (DNA): TGTGCCAGCAGCCCAGGGGGAAGTAGAAACACTGAAGCTTTCTTT.

This clone appeared once. This chain's CDR3 is CASTGASRSETQYF. CDR3 nucleotides: TGTGCCAGCACGGGGGCTAGCCGAAGCGAGACCCAGTACTTC. The chain carries TRBV6-6 and TRBJ2-5; either TRBD1 or TRBD2 may supply D (6 bases each). There are 14 residues in the CDR3. The V end was cut by 7 bases, the J end by 5 bases, with 17 bases between. From germline, CDR1 is MNHNY and CDR2 SVGAGI (reference sequence).

The gene calls are TRBV13 and TRBJ1-4, with 7 bases matching TRBD1. The germline V gene has CDR1 PRHDT and CDR2 FYEKMQ (reference sequence). V trimming: 0 bases; J trimming: 5 bases; junction bases outside the gene matches: 0. This CDR3 is built from 14 residues. The CDR3 spells CASSLGDRNEKLFF. CDR3 nucleotide sequence: TGTGCCAGCAGCTTAGGGGACAGGAATGAAAAACTGTTTTTT. Supplemented by reference TRBV13 and TRBJ1-4, the full variable domain reads AAGVIQSPRHLIKEKRETATLKCYPIPRHDTVYWYQQGPGQDPQFLISFYEKMQSDKGSIPDRFSAQQFSDYHSELNMSSLELGDSALYFCASSLGDRNEKLFFGSGTQLSVL.